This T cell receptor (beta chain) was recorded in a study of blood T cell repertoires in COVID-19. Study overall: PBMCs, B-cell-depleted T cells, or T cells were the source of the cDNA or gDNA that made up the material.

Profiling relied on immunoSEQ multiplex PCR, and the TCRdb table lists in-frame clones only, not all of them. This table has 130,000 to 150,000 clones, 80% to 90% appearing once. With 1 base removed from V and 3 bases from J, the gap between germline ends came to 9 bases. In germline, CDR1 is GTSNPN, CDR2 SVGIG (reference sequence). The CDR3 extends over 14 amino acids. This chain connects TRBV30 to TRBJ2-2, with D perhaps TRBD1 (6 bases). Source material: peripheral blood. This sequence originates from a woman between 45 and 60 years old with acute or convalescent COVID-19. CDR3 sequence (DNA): TGTGCCTGGAGTGGTCCAGGGGACACCGGGGAGCTGTTTTTT. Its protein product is CAWSGPGDTGELFF. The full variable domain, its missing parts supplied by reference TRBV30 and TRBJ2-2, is SQTIHQWPATLVQPVGSPLSLECTVEGTSNPNLYWYRQAAGRGLQLLFYSVGIGQISSEVPQNLSASRPQDRQFILSSKKLLLSDSGFYLCAWSGPGDTGELFFGEGSRLTVL.